The following is a T cell receptor (beta chain) sequence with its context. Its target is unknown. Germline values: CDR1 LGHNA, CDR2 YSLEER. CDR3 length: 15 residues. V lost 1 base and J lost 11, with 18 bases in between. The data belong to a study of graft-versus-host responses after intestinal transplantation. Study summary: Recipients got multivisceral, liver-intestinal, or isolated intestinal transplants. Induction using anti-thymocyte globulin, followed by tacrolimus and steroids for two to three years, was given to all recipients.

Study-wide findings and caveats: Allografts from individuals with graft-donor T cell macrochimerism displayed high graft-versus-host to host-versus-graft clonal ratios. GvH clones were identified in recipient marrow, with some first appearing in ileum or blood.

Some clones are missing from TCRdb's copy, which holds only in-frame ones; the method was immunoSEQ multiplex PCR. In the table there are roughly 120,000 clones, around 93% of which are singletons. The source material was unstimulated CD8+ T cells sorted from spleen or lymph node cells, sampled before intestinal transplant. The V gene is TRBV4-3, the J gene TRBJ1-5; unclear D gene. This TCR came from a human donor who received an intestinal transplant. The CDR3 coding sequence is TGCGCCAGCAGCCAAGCTTCCTCCGGAGTTGAGGCCCAGCATTTT. Protein product: CASSQASSGVEAQHF.